This T cell receptor beta chain was found in a study of radiotherapy plus CTLA-4 blockade in lung cancer listed by TCRdb under 2018. Regarding the study in general: Objective responses were observed in about a sixth of enrolled patients, and disease control was achieved in 30% to 40%.

In regard to this clone: This clone's antigen is unknown. One end of the junction varies from germline; a read error may be responsible.

The CDR3 sequence holds 14 residues, the cysteine and phenylalanine included. Here the CDR3 DNA is all that survives: 42 bases in frame from base 1. Based on the germline V gene (reference sequence), the CDR1 and CDR2 sequences are SSHAT and FNYEAQ. Receptor libraries were prepared by the immunoSEQ multiplex PCR assay. The source is immuneACCESS, and TCRdb retained only in-frame sequences with V and J called. Part of the clones is not carried over; for the studies checked, unresolved V genes explain less than half of this, and the remainder is unexplained. The sample table lists approximately 45,000 clones, roughly 65% of them with a count of one. Around 18% of the sample is held by the ten biggest clonotypes. Findings and caveats that apply to the study as a whole: Increased serum interferon-beta after radiation, together with early dynamic changes in blood T cell clones, were reported to be the strongest predictors of response. After treatment with radiotherapy and ipilimumab, TCR clones that originated in tumors expanded in peripheral blood.

In this study, focal radiation therapy paired with CTLA-4 blockade (ipilimumab) was tested in patients who had chemo-refractory metastatic non-small-cell lung cancer. This clonotype originated in a human donor with non-small cell lung cancer who had a partial response to radiotherapy plus ipilimumab. The V and J segments used are TRBV7-7 and TRBJ2-1, and possibly TRBD1, on 6 matching bases. The source was peripheral blood, collected from a patient treated with radiotherapy plus ipilimumab. The sequence in DNA is TGTGCTAGCAGCCTCACCGCGGACAGCAGGGAGCAGTTCTTC. This encodes CASSLTADSREQFF.